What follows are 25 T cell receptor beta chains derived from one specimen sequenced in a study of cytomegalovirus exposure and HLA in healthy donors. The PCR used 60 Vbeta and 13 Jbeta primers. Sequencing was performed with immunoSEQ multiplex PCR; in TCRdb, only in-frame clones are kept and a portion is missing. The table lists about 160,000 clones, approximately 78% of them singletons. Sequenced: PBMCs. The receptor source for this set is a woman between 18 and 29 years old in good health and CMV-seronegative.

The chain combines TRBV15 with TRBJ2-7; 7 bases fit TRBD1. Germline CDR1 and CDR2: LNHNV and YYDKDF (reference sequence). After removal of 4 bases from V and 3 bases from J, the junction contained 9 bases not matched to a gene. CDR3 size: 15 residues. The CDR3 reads CATSTDRTKLYEQYF. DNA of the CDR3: TGTGCCACCAGCACGGACAGGACAAAACTCTACGAGCAGTACTTC.

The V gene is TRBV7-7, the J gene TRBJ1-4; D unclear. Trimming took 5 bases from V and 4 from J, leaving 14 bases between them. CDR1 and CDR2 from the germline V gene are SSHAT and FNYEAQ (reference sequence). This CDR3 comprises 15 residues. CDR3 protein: CASSATDGVNEKLFF. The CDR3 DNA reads TGTGCCAGCAGCGCAACGGACGGGGTTAATGAAAAACTGTTTTTT.

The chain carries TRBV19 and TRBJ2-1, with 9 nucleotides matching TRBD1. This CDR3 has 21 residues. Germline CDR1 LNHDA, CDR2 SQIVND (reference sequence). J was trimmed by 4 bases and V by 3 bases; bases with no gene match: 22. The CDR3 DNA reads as TGTGCCAGTAGTATTCTCCGCGGGAACAGGGGGCTCAAACTCGGATACAATGAGCAGTTCTTC. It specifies CASSILRGNRGLKLGYNEQFF. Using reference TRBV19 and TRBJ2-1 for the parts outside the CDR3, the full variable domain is DGGITQSPKYLFRKEGQNVTLSCEQNLNHDAMYWYRQDPGQGLRLIYYSQIVNDFQKGDIAEGYSVSREKKESFPLTVTSAQKNPTAFYLCASSILRGNRGLKLGYNEQFFGPGTRLTVL.

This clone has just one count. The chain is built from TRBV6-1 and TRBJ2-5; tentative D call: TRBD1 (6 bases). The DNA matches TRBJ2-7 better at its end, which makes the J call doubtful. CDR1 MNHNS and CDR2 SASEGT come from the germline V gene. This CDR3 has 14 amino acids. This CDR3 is CASSRTGLFYEQYF. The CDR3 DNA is TGTGCCAGCAGTCGAACAGGGCTTTTCTACGAGCAGTACTTC.

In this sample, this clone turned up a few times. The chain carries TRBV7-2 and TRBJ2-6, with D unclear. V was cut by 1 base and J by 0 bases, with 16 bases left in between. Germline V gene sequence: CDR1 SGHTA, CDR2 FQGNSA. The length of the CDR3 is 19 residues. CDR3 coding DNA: TGTGCCAGCAGCTTAGTATGGCAGCGCCAAGTCTCTGGGGCCAACGTCCTGACTTTC. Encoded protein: CASSLVWQRQVSGANVLTF.

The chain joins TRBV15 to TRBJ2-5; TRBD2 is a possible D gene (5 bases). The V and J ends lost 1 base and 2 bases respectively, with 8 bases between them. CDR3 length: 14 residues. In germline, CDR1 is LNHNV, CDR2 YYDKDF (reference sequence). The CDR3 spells CATSRGGDQETQYF. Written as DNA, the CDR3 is TGTGCCACCAGCAGAGGGGGAGATCAAGAGACCCAGTACTTC.

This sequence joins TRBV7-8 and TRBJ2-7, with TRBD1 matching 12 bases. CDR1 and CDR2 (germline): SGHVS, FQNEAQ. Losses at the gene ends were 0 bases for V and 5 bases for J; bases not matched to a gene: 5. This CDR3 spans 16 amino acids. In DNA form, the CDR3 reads TGTGCCAGCAGCTTAGCACGGGACAGGGGGCTCGACGAGCAGTACTTC. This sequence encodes CASSLARDRGLDEQYF.

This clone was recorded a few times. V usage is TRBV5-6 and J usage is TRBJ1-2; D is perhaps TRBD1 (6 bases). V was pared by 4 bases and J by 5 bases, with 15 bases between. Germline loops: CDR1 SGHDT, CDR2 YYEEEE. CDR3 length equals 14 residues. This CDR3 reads CASSHGQPAYGYTF. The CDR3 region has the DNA TGTGCCAGCAGCCACGGACAGCCAGCTTATGGCTACACCTTC.

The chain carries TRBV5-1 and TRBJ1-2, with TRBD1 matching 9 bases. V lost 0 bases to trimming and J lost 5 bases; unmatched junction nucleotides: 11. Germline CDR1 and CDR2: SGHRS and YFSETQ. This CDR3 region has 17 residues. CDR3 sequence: CASSLAGGQGWIYGYTF. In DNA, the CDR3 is TGCGCCAGCAGCTTGGCCGGGGGACAGGGATGGATATATGGCTACACCTTC.

CDR3 DNA: TGTGCCAGCAGTCCGGGGGGGTCCGAGCAGTTCTTC. This gives the protein CASSPGGSEQFF. V is TRBV6-5 and J is TRBJ2-1; TRBD2 aligns across 8 bases. Trimming took 5 bases from V and 10 from J; bases not matched to a gene: 4. CDR3 length: 12 residues. Germline loops: CDR1 MNHEY, CDR2 SVGAGI.

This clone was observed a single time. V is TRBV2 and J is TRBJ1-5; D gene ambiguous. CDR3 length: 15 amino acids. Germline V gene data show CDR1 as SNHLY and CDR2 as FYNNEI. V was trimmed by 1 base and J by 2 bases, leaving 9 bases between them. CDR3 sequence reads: CASSEVGFGNQPQHF. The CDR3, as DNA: TGTGCCAGCAGTGAAGTGGGCTTCGGCAATCAGCCCCAGCATTTT. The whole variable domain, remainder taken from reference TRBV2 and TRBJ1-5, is EPEVTQTPSHQVTQMGQEVILRCVPISNHLYFYWYRQILGQKVEFLVSFYNNEISEKSEIFDDQFSVERPDGSNFTLKIRSTKLEDSAMYFCASSEVGFGNQPQHFGDGTRLSIL.

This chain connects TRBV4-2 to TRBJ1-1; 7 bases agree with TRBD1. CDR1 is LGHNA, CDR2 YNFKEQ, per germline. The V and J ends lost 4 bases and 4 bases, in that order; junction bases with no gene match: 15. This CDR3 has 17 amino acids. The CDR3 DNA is TGTGCCAGCAGCCGCGATTATAAATCTACAGGGGCCACTGAAGCTTTCTTT. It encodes CASSRDYKSTGATEAFF.

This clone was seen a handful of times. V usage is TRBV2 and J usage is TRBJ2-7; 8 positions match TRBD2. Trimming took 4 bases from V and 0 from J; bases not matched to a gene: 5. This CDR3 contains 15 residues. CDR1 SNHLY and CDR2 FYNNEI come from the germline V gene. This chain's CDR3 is CASSVDGGGSYEQYF. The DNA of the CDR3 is TGTGCCAGCAGTGTGGACGGGGGGGGCTCCTACGAGCAGTACTTC.

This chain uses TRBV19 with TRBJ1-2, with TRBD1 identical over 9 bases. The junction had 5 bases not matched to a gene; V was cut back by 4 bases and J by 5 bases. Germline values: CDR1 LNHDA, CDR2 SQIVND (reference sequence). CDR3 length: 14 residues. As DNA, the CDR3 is TGTGCCAGTAGTAAAACAGGGGGCACTTATGGCTACACCTTC. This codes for CASSKTGGTYGYTF.

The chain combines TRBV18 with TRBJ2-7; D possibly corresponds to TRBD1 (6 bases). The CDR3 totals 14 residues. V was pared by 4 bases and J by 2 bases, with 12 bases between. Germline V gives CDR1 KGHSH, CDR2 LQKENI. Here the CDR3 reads CASSRGHTPYEQYF. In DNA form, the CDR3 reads TGTGCCAGCTCACGGGGACACACACCCTACGAGCAGTACTTC.

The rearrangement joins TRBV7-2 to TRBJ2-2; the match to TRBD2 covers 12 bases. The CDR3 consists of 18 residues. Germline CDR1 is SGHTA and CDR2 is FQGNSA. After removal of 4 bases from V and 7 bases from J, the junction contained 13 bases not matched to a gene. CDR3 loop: CASSSRWWTSGVGGELFF. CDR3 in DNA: TGTGCCAGCAGCTCCAGGTGGTGGACTAGCGGGGTCGGCGGGGAGCTGTTTTTT.

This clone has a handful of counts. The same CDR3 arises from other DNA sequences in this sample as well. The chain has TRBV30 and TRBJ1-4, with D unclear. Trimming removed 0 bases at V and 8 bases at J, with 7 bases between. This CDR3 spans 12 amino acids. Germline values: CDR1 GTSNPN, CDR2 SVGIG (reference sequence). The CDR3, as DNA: TGTGCCTGGAGTGTATTGAGGGAAAAACTGTTTTTT. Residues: CAWSVLREKLFF.

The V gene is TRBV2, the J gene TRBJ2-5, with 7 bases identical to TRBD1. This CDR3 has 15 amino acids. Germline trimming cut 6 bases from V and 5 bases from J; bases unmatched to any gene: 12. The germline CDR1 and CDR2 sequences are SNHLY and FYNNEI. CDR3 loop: CASSLGQTTGETQYF. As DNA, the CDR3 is TGTGCCAGCAGCTTGGGACAGACTACCGGGGAGACCCAGTACTTC.

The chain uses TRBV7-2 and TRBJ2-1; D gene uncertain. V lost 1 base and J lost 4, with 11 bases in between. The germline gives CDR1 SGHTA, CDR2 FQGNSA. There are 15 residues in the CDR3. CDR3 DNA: TGTGCCAGCAGCTTAGGACCGGCGGAGTACAATGAGCAGTTCTTC. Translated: CASSLGPAEYNEQFF.

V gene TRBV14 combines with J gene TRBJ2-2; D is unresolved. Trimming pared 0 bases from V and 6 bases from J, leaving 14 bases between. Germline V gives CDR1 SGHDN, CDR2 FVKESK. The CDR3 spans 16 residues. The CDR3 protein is CASSQDFLEVPGELFF. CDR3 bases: TGTGCCAGCAGCCAAGATTTCCTAGAGGTGCCCGGGGAGCTGTTTTTT.

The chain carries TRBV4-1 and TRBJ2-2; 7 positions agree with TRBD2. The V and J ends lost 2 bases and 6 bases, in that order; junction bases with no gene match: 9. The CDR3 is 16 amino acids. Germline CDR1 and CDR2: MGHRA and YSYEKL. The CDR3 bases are TGCGCCAGCAGCCAAACAGCTAGCGGTTGGGCCGGGGAGCTGTTTTTT. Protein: CASSQTASGWAGELFF.

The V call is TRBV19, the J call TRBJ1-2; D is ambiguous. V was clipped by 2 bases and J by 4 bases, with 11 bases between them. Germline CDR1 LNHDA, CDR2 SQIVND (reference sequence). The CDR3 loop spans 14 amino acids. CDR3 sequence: CASSISGGAYGYTF. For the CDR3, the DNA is TGTGCCAGTAGTATATCTGGAGGCGCCTATGGCTACACCTTC.

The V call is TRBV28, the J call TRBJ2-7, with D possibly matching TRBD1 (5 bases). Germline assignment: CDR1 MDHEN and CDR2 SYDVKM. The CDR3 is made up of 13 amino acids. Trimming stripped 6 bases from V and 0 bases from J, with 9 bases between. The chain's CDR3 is CASSQGASYEQYF. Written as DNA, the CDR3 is TGTGCCAGCAGCCAGGGTGCCTCCTACGAGCAGTACTTC.

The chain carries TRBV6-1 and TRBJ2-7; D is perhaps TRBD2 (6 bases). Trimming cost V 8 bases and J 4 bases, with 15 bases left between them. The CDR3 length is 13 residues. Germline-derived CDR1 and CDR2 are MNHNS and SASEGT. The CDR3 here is CASDSTGTYEQYF. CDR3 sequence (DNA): TGTGCCAGCGACTCAACGGGGACTTACGAGCAGTACTTC.

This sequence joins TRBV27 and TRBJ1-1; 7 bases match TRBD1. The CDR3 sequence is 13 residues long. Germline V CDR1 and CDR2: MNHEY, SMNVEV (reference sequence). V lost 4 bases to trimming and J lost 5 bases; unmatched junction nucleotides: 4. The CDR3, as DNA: TGTGCCAGCAGTTCCGCACAGGGGACTGAAGCTTTCTTT. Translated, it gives CASSSAQGTEAFF.